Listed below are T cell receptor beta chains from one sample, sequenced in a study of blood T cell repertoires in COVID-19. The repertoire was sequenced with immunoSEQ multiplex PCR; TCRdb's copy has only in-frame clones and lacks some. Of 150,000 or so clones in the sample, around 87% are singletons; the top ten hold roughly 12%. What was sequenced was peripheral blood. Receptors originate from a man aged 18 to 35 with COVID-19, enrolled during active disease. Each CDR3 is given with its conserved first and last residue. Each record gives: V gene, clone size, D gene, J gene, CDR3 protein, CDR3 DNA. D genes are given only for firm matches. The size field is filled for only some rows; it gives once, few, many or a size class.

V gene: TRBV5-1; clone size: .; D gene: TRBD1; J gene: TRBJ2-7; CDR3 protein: CASSYWTGQNEQYF; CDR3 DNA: TGCGCCAGCAGCTACTGGACAGGGCAAAACGAGCAGTACTTC
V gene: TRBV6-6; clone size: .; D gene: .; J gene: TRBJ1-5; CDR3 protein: CASSYFPVNQPQHF; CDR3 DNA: TGTGCCAGCAGTTACTTCCCGGTAAATCAGCCCCAGCATTTT
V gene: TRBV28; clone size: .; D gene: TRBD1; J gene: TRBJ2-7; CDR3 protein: CASSLGQASYEQYF; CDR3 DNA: TGTGCCAGCAGTTTGGGACAGGCCTCCTACGAGCAGTACTTC
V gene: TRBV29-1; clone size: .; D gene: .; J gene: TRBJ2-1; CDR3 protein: CSVEGLDSNNEQFF; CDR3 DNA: TGCAGCGTTGAAGGACTGGACTCCAACAATGAGCAGTTCTTC
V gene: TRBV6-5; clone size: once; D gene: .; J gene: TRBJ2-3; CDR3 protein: CASDDYHNGTDTQYF; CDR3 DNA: TGTGCCAGCGATGACTACCACAACGGCACAGATACGCAGTATTTT
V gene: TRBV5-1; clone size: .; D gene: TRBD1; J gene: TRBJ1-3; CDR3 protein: CASSFGQGLGTIYF; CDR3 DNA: TGCGCCAGCAGCTTCGGACAGGGGTTAGGCACCATATATTTT
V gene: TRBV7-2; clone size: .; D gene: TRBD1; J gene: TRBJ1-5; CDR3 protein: CASSFWTGKDQPQHF; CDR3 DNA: TGTGCCAGCAGCTTTTGGACAGGGAAAGATCAGCCCCAGCATTTT
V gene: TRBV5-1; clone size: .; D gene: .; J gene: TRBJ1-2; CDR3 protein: CASSPGMGYGYTF; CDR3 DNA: TGCGCCAGCAGCCCCGGGATGGGCTATGGCTACACCTTC
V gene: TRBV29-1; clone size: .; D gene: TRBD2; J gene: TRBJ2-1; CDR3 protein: CSVETPRTSGNENEQFF; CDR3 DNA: TGCAGCGTTGAAACACCCCGGACTAGCGGGAATGAGAATGAGCAGTTCTTC
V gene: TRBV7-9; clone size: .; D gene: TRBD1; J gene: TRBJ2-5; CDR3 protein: CASSGYDRESGQETQYF; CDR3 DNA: TGTGCCAGCAGCGGATATGACAGGGAAAGTGGGCAAGAGACCCAGTACTTC
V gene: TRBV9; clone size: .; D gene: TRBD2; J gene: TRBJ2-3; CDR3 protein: CASSAYWREGRDTQYF; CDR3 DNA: TGTGCCAGCAGCGCCTATTGGCGGGAGGGCCGGGATACGCAGTATTTT
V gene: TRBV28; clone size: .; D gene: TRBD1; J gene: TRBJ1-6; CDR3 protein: CASSSRDRGHPGNSPLHF; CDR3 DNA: TGTGCCAGCAGTTCTCGAGACAGGGGCCATCCTGGGAATTCACCCCTCCACTTT
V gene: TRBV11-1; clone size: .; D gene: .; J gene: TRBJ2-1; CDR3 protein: CASSIGGGEQFF; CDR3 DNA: TGTGCCAGCAGCATCGGGGGAGGTGAGCAGTTCTTC
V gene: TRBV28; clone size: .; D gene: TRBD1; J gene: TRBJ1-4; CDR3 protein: CASSLNRGMYEKLFF; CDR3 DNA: TGTGCCAGCAGCCTCAACAGGGGGATGTATGAAAAACTGTTTTTT
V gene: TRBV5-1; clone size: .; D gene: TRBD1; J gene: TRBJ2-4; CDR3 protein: CASSLGGGQGLNIQYF; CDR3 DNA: TGCGCCAGCAGCTTGGGCGGCGGACAGGGTTTAAACATTCAGTACTTC
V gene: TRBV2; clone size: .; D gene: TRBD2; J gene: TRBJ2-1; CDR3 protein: CASSELGLAGVNYNEQFF; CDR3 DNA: TGTGCCAGCAGTGAACTCGGACTAGCGGGCGTCAACTACAATGAGCAGTTCTTC
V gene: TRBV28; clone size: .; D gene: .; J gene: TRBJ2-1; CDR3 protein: CASAANYNEQFF; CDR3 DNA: TGTGCCAGCGCAGCGAACTACAATGAGCAGTTCTTC
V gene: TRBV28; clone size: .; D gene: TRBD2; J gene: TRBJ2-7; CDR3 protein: CASSSGGLAYEQYF; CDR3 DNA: TGTGCCAGCAGTTCAGGCGGACTAGCTTACGAGCAGTACTTC
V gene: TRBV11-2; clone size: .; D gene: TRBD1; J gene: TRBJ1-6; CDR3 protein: CASSRRDRPLHF; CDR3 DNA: TGTGCCAGCAGCCGACGGGACAGACCCCTCCACTTT
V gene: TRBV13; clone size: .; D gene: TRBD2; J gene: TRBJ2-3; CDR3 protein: CASSSTSGRSSTDTQYF; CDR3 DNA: TGTGCCAGCAGCTCGACTAGCGGGAGGTCTAGCACAGATACGCAGTATTTT
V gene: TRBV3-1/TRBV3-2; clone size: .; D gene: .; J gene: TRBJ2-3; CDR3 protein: CASSEQGRTDTQYF; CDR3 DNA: TGTGCCAGCAGCGAACAGGGTCGAACAGATACGCAGTATTTT
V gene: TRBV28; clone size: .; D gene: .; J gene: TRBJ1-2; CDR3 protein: CASTRNYGYTF; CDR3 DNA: TGTGCCAGCACGAGAAACTATGGCTACACCTTC
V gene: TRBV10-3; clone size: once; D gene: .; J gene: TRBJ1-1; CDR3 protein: CAISESRNTEAFF; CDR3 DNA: TGTGCCATCAGTGAGTCCCGGAACACTGAAGCTTTCTTT
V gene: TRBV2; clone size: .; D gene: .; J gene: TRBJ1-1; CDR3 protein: CASPWGTNEAFF; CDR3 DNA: TGTGCCAGCCCTTGGGGGACAAATGAAGCTTTCTTT
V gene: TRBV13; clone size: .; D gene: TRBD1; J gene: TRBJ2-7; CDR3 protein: CASSLVGTGVYEQYF; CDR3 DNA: TGTGCCAGCAGCTTAGTTGGGACAGGGGTTTACGAGCAGTACTTC
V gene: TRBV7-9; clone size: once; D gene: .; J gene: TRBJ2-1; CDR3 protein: CASSLRESSGYNEQFF; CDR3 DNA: TGTGCCAGCAGCTTAAGGGAAAGTAGCGGCTACAATGAGCAGTTCTTC
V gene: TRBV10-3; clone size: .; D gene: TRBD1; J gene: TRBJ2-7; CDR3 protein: CAIRGQNEQYF; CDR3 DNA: TGTGCCATCAGGGGACAGAACGAGCAGTACTTC
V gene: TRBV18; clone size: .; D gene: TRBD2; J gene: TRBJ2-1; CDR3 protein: CASSPDSGRARNEQFF; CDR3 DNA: TGTGCCAGCTCACCGGATAGCGGGAGGGCCCGCAATGAGCAGTTCTTC
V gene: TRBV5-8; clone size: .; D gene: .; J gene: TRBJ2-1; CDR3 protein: CASSLVVAASSYNEQFF; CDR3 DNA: TGTGCCAGCAGCTTGGTGGTAGCGGCGAGCTCCTACAATGAGCAGTTCTTC
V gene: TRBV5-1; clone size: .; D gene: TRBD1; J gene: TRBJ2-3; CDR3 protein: CASSTRQGASDTQYF; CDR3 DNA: TGCGCCAGCAGCACCCGACAGGGGGCATCAGATACGCAGTATTTT
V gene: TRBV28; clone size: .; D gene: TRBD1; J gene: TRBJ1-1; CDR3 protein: CASSFSGTGEAFF; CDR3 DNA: TGTGCCAGCAGTTTTTCCGGGACAGGAGAAGCTTTCTTT
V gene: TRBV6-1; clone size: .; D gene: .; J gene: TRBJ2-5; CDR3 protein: CASSEALSSGTQYF; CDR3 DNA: TGTGCCAGCAGTGAAGCGCTCAGTAGCGGGACCCAGTACTTC
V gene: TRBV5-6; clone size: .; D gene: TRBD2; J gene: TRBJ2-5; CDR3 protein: CASSPKEREAVETQYF; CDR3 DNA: TGTGCCAGCAGCCCCAAAGAGCGGGAGGCCGTAGAGACCCAGTACTTC
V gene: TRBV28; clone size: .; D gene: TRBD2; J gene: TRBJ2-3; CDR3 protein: CASSRPLAGGSRDTQYF; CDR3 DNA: TGTGCCAGCAGCCGGCCCCTAGCGGGAGGAAGTAGAGATACGCAGTATTTT
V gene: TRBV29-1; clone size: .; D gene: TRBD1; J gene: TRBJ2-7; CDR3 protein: CSVGDRVYEQYF; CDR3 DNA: TGCAGCGTCGGGGACAGGGTCTACGAGCAGTACTTC
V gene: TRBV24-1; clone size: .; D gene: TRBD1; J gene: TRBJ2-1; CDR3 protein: CATSEPGQRSSYNEQFF; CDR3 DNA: TGTGCCACCAGTGAGCCGGGACAGCGGAGCTCCTACAATGAGCAGTTCTTC
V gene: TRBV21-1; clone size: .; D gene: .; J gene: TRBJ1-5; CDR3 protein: CASSKAAQTFSNQPQHF; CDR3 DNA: TGTGCCAGCAGCAAAGCCGCTCAGACATTTAGCAATCAGCCCCAGCATTTT
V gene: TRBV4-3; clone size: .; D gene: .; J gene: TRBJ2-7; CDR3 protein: CASSQEAGRGALGQYF; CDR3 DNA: TGCGCCAGCAGCCAAGAAGCCGGCAGGGGGGCTCTTGGGCAGTACTTC
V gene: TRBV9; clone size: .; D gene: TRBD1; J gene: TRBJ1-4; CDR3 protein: CASSARQGGYGEKLFF; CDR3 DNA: TGTGCCAGCAGCGCAAGACAGGGGGGATATGGTGAAAAACTGTTTTTT
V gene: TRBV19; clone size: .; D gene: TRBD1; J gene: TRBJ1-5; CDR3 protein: CASRGGIGQGASSNQPQHF; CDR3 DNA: TGTGCCAGTAGAGGGGGAATCGGACAGGGGGCGAGCAGCAATCAGCCCCAGCATTTT
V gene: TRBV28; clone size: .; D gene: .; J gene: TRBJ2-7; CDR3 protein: CASSRRGTLYEQYF; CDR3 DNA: TGTGCCAGCAGTCGGAGAGGGACACTCTACGAGCAGTACTTC
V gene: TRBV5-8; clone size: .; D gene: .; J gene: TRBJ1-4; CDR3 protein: CASSLGPGVLNEKLLF; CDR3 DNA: TGTGCCAGCAGCTTGGGGCCCGGGGTTCTTAATGAAAAACTGCTTTTT
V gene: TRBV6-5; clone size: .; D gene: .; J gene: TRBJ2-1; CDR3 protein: CASSLAATNPYNEQFF; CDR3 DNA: TGTGCCAGCAGTTTAGCGGCGACAAACCCTTACAATGAGCAGTTCTTC
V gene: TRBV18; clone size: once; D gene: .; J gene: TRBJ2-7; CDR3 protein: CASSPQIGEAYEQYF; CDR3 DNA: TGTGCCAGCTCACCACAAATAGGGGAGGCCTACGAGCAGTACTTC
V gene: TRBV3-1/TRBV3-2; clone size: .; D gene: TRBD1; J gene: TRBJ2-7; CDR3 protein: CASSRATGGYEQYF; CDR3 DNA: TGTGCCAGCAGCCGAGCGACAGGGGGCTACGAGCAGTACTTC
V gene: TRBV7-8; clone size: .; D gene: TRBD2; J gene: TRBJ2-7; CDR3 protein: CASSLRTSGYYEQYF; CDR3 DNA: TGTGCCAGCAGCCTTAGGACTAGCGGGTACTACGAGCAGTACTTC
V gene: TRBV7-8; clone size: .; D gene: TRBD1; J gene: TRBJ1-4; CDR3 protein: CASSATGNLNEKLLF; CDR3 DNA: TGTGCCAGCAGCGCGACAGGGAACTTAAATGAAAAACTGCTTTTT
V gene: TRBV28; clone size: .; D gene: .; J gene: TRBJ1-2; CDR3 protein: CATPSVQDRYGYTF; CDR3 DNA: TGTGCCACCCCTTCAGTACAGGACCGGTATGGCTACACCTTC
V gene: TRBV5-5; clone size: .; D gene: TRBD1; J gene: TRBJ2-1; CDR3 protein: CASTPGQVTNEQFF; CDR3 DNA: TGTGCCAGCACTCCGGGACAGGTTACCAATGAGCAGTTCTTC
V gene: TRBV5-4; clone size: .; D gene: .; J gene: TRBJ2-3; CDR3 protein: CASSLDRADTQYF; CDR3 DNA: TGTGCCAGCAGCTTGGATCGGGCAGATACGCAGTATTTT
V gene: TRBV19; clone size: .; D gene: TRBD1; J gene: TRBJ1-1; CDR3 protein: CASSISGQGPEAFF; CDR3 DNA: TGTGCCAGTAGTATCTCGGGACAGGGACCTGAAGCTTTCTTT
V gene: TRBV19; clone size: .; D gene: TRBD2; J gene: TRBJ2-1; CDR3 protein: CASSIAGAGGMGLDNEQFF; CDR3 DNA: TGTGCCAGTAGTATAGCAGGAGCGGGAGGTATGGGTCTGGACAATGAGCAGTTCTTC
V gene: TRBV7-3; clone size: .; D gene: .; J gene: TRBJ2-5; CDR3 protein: CASSWTAQETQYF; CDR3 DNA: TGTGCCAGCAGCTGGACAGCACAAGAGACCCAGTACTTC
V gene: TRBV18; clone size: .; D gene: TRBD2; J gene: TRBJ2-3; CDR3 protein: CASSPGGGSPTDTQYF; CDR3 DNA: TGTGCCAGCTCACCAGGGGGAGGGTCCCCAACAGATACGCAGTATTTT
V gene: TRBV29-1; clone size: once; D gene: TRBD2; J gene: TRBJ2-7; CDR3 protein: CSVEVPSGSRYEQYF; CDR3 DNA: TGCAGCGTTGAAGTACCCAGCGGGAGCAGGTACGAGCAGTACTTC
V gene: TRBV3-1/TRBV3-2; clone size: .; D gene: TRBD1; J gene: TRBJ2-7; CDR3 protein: CASSQDDRGSYEQYF; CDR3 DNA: TGTGCCAGCAGCCAAGATGACAGGGGCTCCTACGAGCAGTACTTC
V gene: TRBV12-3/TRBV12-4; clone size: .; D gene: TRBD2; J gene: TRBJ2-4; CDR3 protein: CASSSGGGNIQYF; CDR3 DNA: TGTGCCAGCAGTTCGGGGGGAGGCAACATTCAGTACTTC
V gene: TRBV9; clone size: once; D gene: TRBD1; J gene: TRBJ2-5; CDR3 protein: CASSVGDREMGETQYF; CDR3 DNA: TGTGCCAGCAGCGTAGGGGACAGGGAAATGGGAGAGACCCAGTACTTC
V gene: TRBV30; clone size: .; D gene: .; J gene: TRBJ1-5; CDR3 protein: CAWSGGDAWPQHF; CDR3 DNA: TGTGCCTGGAGCGGGGGGGATGCATGGCCCCAGCATTTT